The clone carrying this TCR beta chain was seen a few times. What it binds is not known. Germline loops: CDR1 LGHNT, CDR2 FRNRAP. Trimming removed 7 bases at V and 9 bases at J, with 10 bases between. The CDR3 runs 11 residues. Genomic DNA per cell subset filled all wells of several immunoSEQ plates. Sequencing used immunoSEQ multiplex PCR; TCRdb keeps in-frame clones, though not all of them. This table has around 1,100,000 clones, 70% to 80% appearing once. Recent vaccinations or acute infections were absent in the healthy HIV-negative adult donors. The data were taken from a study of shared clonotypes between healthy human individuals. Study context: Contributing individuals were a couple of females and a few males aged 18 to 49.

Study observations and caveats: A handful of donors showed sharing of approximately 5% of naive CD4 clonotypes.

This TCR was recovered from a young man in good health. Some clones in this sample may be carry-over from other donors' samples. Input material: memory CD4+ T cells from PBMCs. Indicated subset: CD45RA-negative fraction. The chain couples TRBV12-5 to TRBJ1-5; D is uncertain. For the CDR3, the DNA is TGTGCTAGTGCCGAAGGAGGGCCCCAGCATTTT. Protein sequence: CASAEGGPQHF.